One and the same sample provided the 22 T cell receptor beta chains below, sequenced in a study (dated by TCRdb to 2016 to 2017). Library construction relied on RT-PCR. TCRdb shows the sequencer as Illumina MiSeq. In-frame beta chains were kept once TCRdb had trimmed the public reads at Q25 with fastp and called clones with MiXCR. Each CDR3 protein gets just one entry, which takes the most common genes and DNA from the rows behind it. For this sample there are 550,000 to 750,000 distinct CDR3 sequences; 12% to 15% appear just once. The ten largest account for 3.6% of the sample. The source material was memory CD4+ T cells from blood. The origin of the receptors is a female donor in good health, serving as a healthy control.

V usage is TRBV6-4 and J usage is TRBJ2-2, with 11 bases aligning to TRBD2. The CDR3 length is 15 residues. The V segment lost 6 bases and the J segment 4 bases; nucleotides outside the gene matches: 4. Germline V CDR1 and CDR2: MRHNA, SNTAGT. CDR3 in amino acids: CASSVTSGTTGELFF. In DNA, the CDR3 is TGTGCCAGCAGCGTGACTAGCGGGACCACCGGGGAGCTGTTTTTT.

The sample holds a few counts of this clonotype. The CDR3 coding sequence is TGTGCCAGCAGCTTAGACTTCCACTCTAACTATGGCTACACCTTC. It translates to CASSLDFHSNYGYTF. The genes are TRBV7-3 and TRBJ1-2; D gene uncertain. The CDR3 has 15 residues. Germline assignment: CDR1 SGHTA and CDR2 FQGTGA. The V end was cut by 2 bases, the J end by 0 bases, with 10 bases between.

The chain joins TRBV28 to TRBJ2-7, with 8 nucleotides matching TRBD2. The ends lost 5 bases at V and 5 bases at J; junction bases unmatched: 11. The germline CDR1 and CDR2 sequences are MDHEN and SYDVKM. CDR3 size: 15 residues. CDR3 in DNA: TGTGCCAGCAGTGGATATAGCGGGAACAACGACGAGCAGTACTTC. Protein: CASSGYSGNNDEQYF. The entire variable domain, with the rest obtained from reference TRBV28 and TRBJ2-7, is as follows: DVKVTQSSRYLVKRTGEKVFLECVQDMDHENMFWYRQDPGLGLRLIYFSYDVKMKEKGDIPEGYSVSREKKERFSLILESASTNQTSMYLCASSGYSGNNDEQYFGPGTRLTVT.

This clonotype was detected only a few times. V gene TRBV20-1 combines with J gene TRBJ2-1, with TRBD2 matching 13 bases. Trimming at V came to 6 bases and at J to 0 bases, leaving 11 bases not matched to a gene. The CDR3 covers 18 residues. The germline V gene has CDR1 DFQATT and CDR2 SNEGSKA (reference sequence). The CDR3 DNA is TGCAGTGCCCATGGGGGGGGACTAGCGGGACCCTCCTACAATGAGCAGTTCTTC. The encoded protein is CSAHGGGLAGPSYNEQFF.

This rearrangement joins TRBV7-2 to TRBJ1-6; D unresolved. CDR3 length: 16 amino acids. Germline values: CDR1 SGHTA, CDR2 FQGNSA. V was clipped by 1 base and J by 1 base, with 8 bases between them. The CDR3 reads CASSLDTGSYNSPLHF. CDR3 coding DNA: TGTGCCAGCAGCTTAGATACGGGGTCCTATAATTCACCCCTCCACTTT.

This chain links TRBV13 with TRBJ1-5; possibly TRBD1 for D (5 bases). Germline V gene sequence: CDR1 PRHDT, CDR2 FYEKMQ (reference sequence). Trimming cost V 0 bases and J 2 bases, with 14 bases left between them. The CDR3 covers 17 residues. The CDR3 is CASSLGPELGGNQPQHF. DNA of the CDR3: TGTGCCAGCAGCTTAGGTCCCGAACTGGGGGGCAATCAGCCCCAGCATTTT. Filled out from reference TRBV13 and TRBJ1-5, the complete variable domain reads AAGVIQSPRHLIKEKRETATLKCYPIPRHDTVYWYQQGPGQDPQFLISFYEKMQSDKGSIPDRFSAQQFSDYHSELNMSSLELGDSALYFCASSLGPELGGNQPQHFGDGTRLSIL.

This rearrangement joins TRBV20-1 to TRBJ2-1; TRBD2 aligns across 10 bases. The length of the CDR3 is 16 residues. With 0 bases clipped from V and 12 bases from J, the junction kept 14 bases outside the gene matches. Germline CDR1 reads DFQATT; CDR2 reads SNEGSKA (reference sequence). Here the CDR3 DNA reads TGCAGTGCTAGAGATCCCACTAGCGGGACCCACGGCGGGCAGTTCTTC. Translating gives CSARDPTSGTHGGQFF.

This CDR3 is CATSPAVDTQYF. The CDR3 DNA is TGTGCCACCAGTCCCGCGGTAGATACGCAGTATTTT. The V and J genes are TRBV15 and TRBJ2-3; no firm D call. Trimming left V 6 bases short and J 5 bases short, with 9 bases between. The germline V gene encodes CDR1 LNHNV and CDR2 YYDKDF (reference sequence). This CDR3 is 12 amino acids long.

The table lists this clonotype with many counts. J is TRBJ1-5 and V is TRBV20-1, with D unresolved. Germline V CDR1 and CDR2: DFQATT, SNEGSKA (reference sequence). This CDR3 spans 14 amino acids. V was pared by 5 bases and J by 0 bases, with 11 bases between. CDR3 sequence: CSAGRRNSNQPQHF. In DNA form, the CDR3 reads TGCAGTGCTGGACGCAGGAATAGCAATCAGCCCCAGCATTTT.

This clonotype has just a few counts. This rearrangement joins TRBV6-2 or TRBV6-3 to TRBJ2-3, with D tentatively TRBD2 (5 bases). In germline, CDR1 is MNHEY, CDR2 SVGEGT. The V and J ends lost 0 bases and 1 base respectively, with 8 bases between them. The CDR3 loop spans 15 amino acids. This CDR3 reads CASSYSGDRTDTQYF. The CDR3 DNA is TGTGCCAGCAGTTACTCGGGAGATCGCACAGATACGCAGTATTTT.

Here the CDR3 reads CSARRSRSNAYEQYF. The CDR3 DNA is TGCAGTGCTAGAAGGTCTCGGAGTAATGCCTACGAGCAGTACTTC. The chain joins TRBV20-1 to TRBJ2-7; unclear D gene. CDR1 is DFQATT, CDR2 SNEGSKA, per germline (reference sequence). Trimming left V 2 bases short and J 2 bases short, with 16 bases between. The CDR3 is 15 residues long.

This clonotype has only a few counts. V gene TRBV4-1 combines with J gene TRBJ2-6; D perhaps matches TRBD1 (5 bases). This CDR3 has 18 residues. The germline gives CDR1 MGHRA, CDR2 YSYEKL. V dropped 0 bases and J dropped 0 bases, with 12 bases sitting between them. The CDR3 region is CASSQEQGGHSGANVLTF. Written as DNA, the CDR3 is TGCGCCAGCAGCCAAGAGCAAGGCGGACACTCTGGGGCCAACGTCCTGACTTTC.

The rearrangement links TRBV18 to TRBJ2-7; 9 nucleotides agree with TRBD1. The CDR3 is 15 residues long. Germline trimming cut 5 bases from V and 7 bases from J; bases unmatched to any gene: 12. CDR1 is KGHSH, CDR2 LQKENI, per germline. CDR3 amino acids: CASSASRDRVLEQYF. The CDR3 nucleotides are TGTGCCAGCTCAGCGTCCCGGGACAGGGTCTTAGAGCAGTACTTC.

This clonotype was recorded at least ten times. This chain links TRBV5-6 with TRBJ2-7; D gene ambiguous. V shed 2 bases and J shed 0 bases, with 15 bases lying between them. The CDR3 is 16 residues long. Germline-derived CDR1 and CDR2 are SGHDT and YYEEEE. The CDR3 DNA is TGTGCCAGCAGCTTATTTCTGAGCTGGGGCTCCTACGAGCAGTACTTC. The encoded protein is CASSLFLSWGSYEQYF.

The chain is built from TRBV20-1 and TRBJ2-7, with D unclear. V was trimmed by 6 bases and J by 5 bases, leaving 14 bases between them. The CDR3 is 12 residues long. The V gene's germline CDR1 is DFQATT and CDR2 SNEGSKA (reference sequence). The CDR3: CSAVSPVDEQYF. CDR3 sequence (DNA): TGCAGTGCCGTCTCCCCTGTGGACGAGCAGTACTTC.

CDR3 loop: CASSFTDLANNEQFF. CDR3 sequence (DNA): TGTGCCAGCAGTTTCACCGACCTAGCGAACAATGAGCAGTTCTTC. The chain couples TRBV5-5 to TRBJ2-1; D might be TRBD2 (6 bases). CDR1 SGHKS and CDR2 YYEKEE come from the germline V gene (reference sequence). Trimming stripped 5 bases from V and 5 bases from J, with 17 bases between. The CDR3 is made up of 15 amino acids.

This clonotype was recorded at least ten times. The gene calls are TRBV6-2 or TRBV6-3 and TRBJ1-5; D is ambiguous. The germline V gene has CDR1 MNHEY and CDR2 SVGEGT. V gave up 5 bases and J gave up 0 bases, with 11 bases separating them. This CDR3 comprises 15 residues. The CDR3 DNA reads as TGTGCCAGCAGTCCTGGACTTTATAGCAATCAGCCCCAGCATTTT. Its translation: CASSPGLYSNQPQHF.

The V call is TRBV20-1, the J call TRBJ2-3, with 10 bases fitting TRBD1. The CDR3 runs to 15 residues. Germline CDR1 DFQATT, CDR2 SNEGSKA (reference sequence). The junction had 4 bases not matched to a gene; V was cut back by 3 bases and J by 1 base. In nucleotides, the CDR3 is TGCAGTGCTAGCCGACAGGGGGCGGGCACAGATACGCAGTATTTT. It yields the protein CSASRQGAGTDTQYF.

The rearrangement uses TRBV28 and TRBJ1-2; TRBD1 matches 8 bases. CDR3 length equals 14 residues. The germline V gene encodes CDR1 MDHEN and CDR2 SYDVKM. V dropped 4 bases and J dropped 7; count of bases not matched to a gene: 8. CDR3 DNA: TGTGCCAGCAGTTCGACAGGGGAGAGTTCTGGCTACACCTTC. It codes for CASSSTGESSGYTF.

This clonotype was detected many times. The chain recombines TRBV12-3 or TRBV12-4 with TRBJ1-4; D uncertain. The germline V and J ends were trimmed by 2 bases and 8 bases, with 12 bases remaining between them. CDR3 size: 14 residues. This CDR3 reads CASSLMPGMEKLFF. In DNA form, the CDR3 reads TGTGCCAGCAGTTTAATGCCGGGGATGGAAAAACTGTTTTTT.

This chain links TRBV7-2 with TRBJ2-6, with 8 bases identical to TRBD1. After removal of 5 bases from V and 0 bases from J, the junction contained 6 bases not matched to a gene. Germline CDR1 SGHTA, CDR2 FQGNSA. The CDR3 contains 17 residues. CDR3 in amino acids: CASSPGQVNSGANVLTF. The CDR3, as DNA: TGTGCCAGCAGCCCGGGACAGGTCAACTCTGGGGCCAACGTCCTGACTTTC.

The DNA for the CDR3 is TGTGCCAGCAGGGGGGGGCCCCTCTCCTATAATTCACCCCTCCACTTT. Encoded protein: CASRGGPLSYNSPLHF. This rearrangement joins TRBV27 to TRBJ1-6, with TRBD1 as a possible D gene (6 bases). The ends were cut back, 6 bases at V and 0 bases at J, with 12 bases in the middle. This CDR3 is built from 16 residues. The germline V gene has CDR1 MNHEY and CDR2 SMNVEV (reference sequence).